One and the same sample provided the 6 T cell receptor beta chains below, sequenced in a study of human T cells and chemical hapten exposure. Time point specified: patch test 1, 2 weeks after DPC sensitization. Treatment indicated: therapeutic diphenylcyclopropenone sensitization with weekly scalp DPC. TCRdb recomputed calls from the RACE reads with MiXCR, one row per CDR3 protein. The sample gives tens of thousands of distinct CDR3 sequences, 10% of which show up once; around 2.3% is in the top ten. The sequencing used whole blood, collected in connection with sensitization to the hapten diphenylcyclopropenone (DPC). These receptors originate from a man aged 35 to 55 with alopecia areata. Some clones in this sample may be carry-over from other donors' samples.

This clonotype turned up a few times. The chain carries TRBV14 and TRBJ1-1; 8 nucleotides agree with TRBD1. V trimming: 5 bases; J trimming: 6 bases; junction bases outside the gene matches: 5. This CDR3 contains 13 residues. CDR1 is SGHDN, CDR2 FVKESK, per germline. CDR3 in DNA: TGTGCCAGCAGCTGGGACAGGACGGCTGAAGCTTTCTTT. This encodes CASSWDRTAEAFF.

This clonotype has a handful of counts. V gene TRBV20-1 combines with J gene TRBJ2-7, with D tentatively TRBD1 or TRBD2 (6 bases each). V was clipped by 0 bases and J by 4 bases, with 13 bases between them. Germline loops: CDR1 DFQATT, CDR2 SNEGSKA (reference sequence). This CDR3 is built from 14 residues. CDR3 bases: TGCAGTGCTAGAGATACAGGGAGGAGGTACGAGCAGTACGTC. It codes for CSARDTGRRYEQYV.

The DNA of the CDR3 is TGCAGTGCTACCTCCGCTGGACAGGGGGGAGGCTACGAGCAGTACGTC. Residues: CSATSAGQGGGYEQYV. V and J are TRBV20-1 and TRBJ2-7; 10 nucleotides line up with TRBD1. J lost 3 bases, V lost 4 bases, and 12 bases had no gene match. The CDR3 has 16 amino acids. Germline V gives CDR1 DFQATT, CDR2 SNEGSKA (reference sequence).

This clonotype was detected many times. This rearrangement joins TRBV12-3 or TRBV12-4 to TRBJ2-7; D gene unclear. The CDR3 covers 10 residues. The V gene lost 8 bases and the J gene lost 9 bases, with 11 bases spanning the gap. CDR3 sequence reads: CASQNLGQYF. The CDR3 DNA sequence: TGTGCCAGCCAGAACTTGGGGCAGTACTTC.

This clonotype was detected only a few times. V and J are TRBV7-2 and TRBJ1-1; D perhaps matches TRBD1 (5 bases). The length of the CDR3 is 15 residues. Trimming removed 5 bases at V and 2 bases at J, with 15 bases between. CDR1 and CDR2 from the germline V gene are SGHTA and FQGNSA. CDR3 amino acids: CASSPDISPNTEAFF. The CDR3 DNA sequence: TGTGCCAGCAGCCCGGACATATCCCCAAACACTGAAGCTTTCTTT.

The table lists this clonotype with a few counts. The V call is TRBV20-1, the J call TRBJ2-3; TRBD2 matches 8 bases. The CDR3 runs 13 residues. The V gene end was trimmed by 3 bases and the J gene end by 7 bases; junction bases not matched to a gene: 6. Per the germline V gene, CDR1 is DFQATT and CDR2 is SNEGSKA (reference sequence). The CDR3 nucleotides are TGCAGTGCTAGTCGGGAGGGCCGGAATACGCAGTATTTT. It codes for CSASREGRNTQYF.